This T cell receptor beta chain was recorded in a study of T cell changes during pregnancy in multiple sclerosis. V was trimmed by 2 bases and J by 0 bases, leaving 12 bases between them. The CDR3 extends over 15 amino acids. In germline, CDR1 is SGHRS, CDR2 YFSETQ. Profiling relied on immunoSEQ multiplex PCR, and the TCRdb table lists in-frame clones only, not all of them. The table records roughly 50,000 clones, roughly 90% of them present only once. The TCR comes from a female donor with multiple sclerosis, enrolled in a pregnancy study. The chain is built from TRBV5-1 and TRBJ2-7; D uncertain. Sample: CD4+ T cells from peripheral blood mononuclear cells, taken after pregnancy. The CDR3 DNA reads TGCGCCAGCAGCTTTCAGCGAATGAGCTCCTACGAGCAGTACTTC. Translated: CASSFQRMSSYEQYF.